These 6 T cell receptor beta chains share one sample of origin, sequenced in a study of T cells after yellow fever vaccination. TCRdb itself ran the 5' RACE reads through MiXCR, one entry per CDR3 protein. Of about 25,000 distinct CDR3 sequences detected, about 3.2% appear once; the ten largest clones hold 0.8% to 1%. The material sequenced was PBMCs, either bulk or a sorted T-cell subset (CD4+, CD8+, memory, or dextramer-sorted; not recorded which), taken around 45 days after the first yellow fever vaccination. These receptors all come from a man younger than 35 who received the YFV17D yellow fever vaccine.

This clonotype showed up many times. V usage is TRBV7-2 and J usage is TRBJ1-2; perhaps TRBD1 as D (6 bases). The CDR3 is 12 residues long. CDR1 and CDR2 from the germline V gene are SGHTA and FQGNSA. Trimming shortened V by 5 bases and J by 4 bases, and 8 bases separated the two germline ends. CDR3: CASSVGGYGYTF. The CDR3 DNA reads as TGTGCCAGCAGCGTAGGGGGCTATGGCTACACCTTC.

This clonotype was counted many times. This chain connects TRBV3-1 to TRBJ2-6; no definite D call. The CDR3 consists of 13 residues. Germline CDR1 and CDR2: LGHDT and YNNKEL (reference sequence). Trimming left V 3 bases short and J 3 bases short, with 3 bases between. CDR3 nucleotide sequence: TGTGCCAGCAGCCATTATGGGGCCAACGTCCTGACTTTC. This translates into CASSHYGANVLTF. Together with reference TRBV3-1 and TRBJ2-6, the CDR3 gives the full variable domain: DTAVSQTPKYLVTQMGNDKSIKCEQNLGHDTMYWYKQDSKKFLKIMFSYNNKELIINETVPNRFSPKSPDKAHLNLHINSLELGDSAVYFCASSHYGANVLTFGAGSRLTVL.

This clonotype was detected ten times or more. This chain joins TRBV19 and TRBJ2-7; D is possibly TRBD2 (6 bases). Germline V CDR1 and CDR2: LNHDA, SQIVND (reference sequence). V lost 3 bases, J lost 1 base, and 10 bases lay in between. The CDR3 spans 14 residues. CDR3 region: CASSISGTSYEQYF. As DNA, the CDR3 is TGTGCCAGTAGTATCTCGGGGACTTCCTACGAGCAGTACTTC. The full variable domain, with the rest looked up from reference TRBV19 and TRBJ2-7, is DGGITQSPKYLFRKEGQNVTLSCEQNLNHDAMYWYRQDPGQGLRLIYYSQIVNDFQKGDIAEGYSVSREKKESFPLTVTSAQKNPTAFYLCASSISGTSYEQYFGPGTRLTVT.

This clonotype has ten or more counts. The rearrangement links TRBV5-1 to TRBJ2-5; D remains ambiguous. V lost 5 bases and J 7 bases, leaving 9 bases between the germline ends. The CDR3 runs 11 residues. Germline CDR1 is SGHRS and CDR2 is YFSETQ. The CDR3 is CASSSEMTQYF. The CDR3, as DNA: TGCGCCAGCAGTTCAGAAATGACCCAGTACTTC. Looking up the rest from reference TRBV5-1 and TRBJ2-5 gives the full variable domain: KAGVTQTPRYLIKTRGQQVTLSCSPISGHRSVSWYQQTPGQGLQFLFEYFSETQRNKGNFPGRFSGRQFSNSRSEMNVSTLELGDSALYLCASSSEMTQYFGPGTRLLVL.

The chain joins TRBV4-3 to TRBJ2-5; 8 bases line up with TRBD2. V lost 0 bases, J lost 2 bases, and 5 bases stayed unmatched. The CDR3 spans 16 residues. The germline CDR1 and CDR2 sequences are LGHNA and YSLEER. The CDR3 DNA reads TGCGCCAGCAGCCAAGAGTATGCGGGGGGTCAAGAGACCCAGTACTTC. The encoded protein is CASSQEYAGGQETQYF.

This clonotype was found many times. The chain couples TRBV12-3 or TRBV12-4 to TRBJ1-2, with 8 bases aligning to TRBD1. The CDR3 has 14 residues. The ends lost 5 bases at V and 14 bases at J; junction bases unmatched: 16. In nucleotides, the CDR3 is TGTGCCAGCAGTCTCCGGGGAGGAACAGGGGGAAAAACCTTC. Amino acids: CASSLRGGTGGKTF.